Sequencing of this TCR beta chain was carried out in a study of blood T cells in healthy people across ages. To note about this clonotype: As yet, its antigen is unknown. No conserved phenylalanine or tryptophan is present at the end of the CDR3, so a read error is the likely explanation.

Notes on the study in general: Compared with aged donors, long-lived donors showed fewer expanded clones, suggesting selection.

With a J-beta primer mix and a sample-barcoded 5' primer, a second PCR ran about 7 to 12 cycles. One entry per CDR3 protein, called by TCRdb with MiXCR from the 5' RACE reads. The table shows 450,000 to 650,000 distinct CDR3 sequences, with 20% to 30% occurring only once. Per germline, CDR1 LGHNA and CDR2 YSLEER. This CDR3 contains 15 residues. Losses at the gene ends were 0 bases for V and 7 bases for J; bases not matched to a gene: 0. These data are also associated with another study on T cells of mothers and their children. Per that study: Overlap measured in related mother-child pairs was slightly, non-significantly higher than in unrelated pairs.

V gene TRBV4-3 combines with J gene TRBJ1-6; 10 bases match TRBD1. The sequenced material came from blood. This sequence originates from a boy younger than 18 in good health. In nucleotides, the CDR3 is TGCGCCAGCAGCCAAGAGGGACAGGGGAATTCACCCCTCCACCTT. It yields the protein CASSQEGQGNSPLHL.